This TCR beta chain comes out of a study of T cells in Graves' hyperthyroidism and ophthalmopathy. It was uncontrolled infection, other autoimmune disease, pregnancy or lactation that excluded patients. Together with thyroid ultrasound, orbital computed tomography, serum thyroxine and TRAb, clinical symptoms were used for diagnoses. This sample holds PBMCs from 10 ml fresh peripheral blood. Study-wide points: Blood also contained most expanded thyroid clonotypes above 0.001.

Amplification of TCR beta CDR3 regions was performed using RNA transcripts as template. An initial round of RT-PCR targeting the TCR CDR3 relied on the HTBI primer set. In TCRdb, the multiplex PCR reads were re-called with MiXCR into one record per CDR3 protein. The profile shows more than 500,000 distinct CDR3 sequences, roughly 14% of them singletons. This clonotype appeared many times. Its antigen remains unidentified. In germline, CDR1 is LGHNA, CDR2 YSLEER. V dropped 0 bases and J dropped 4 bases, with 6 bases sitting between them. There are 14 residues in the CDR3. This clonotype was sampled from a woman in her thirties or forties with Graves' ophthalmopathy. The sequencing input was blood. V gene TRBV4-3 combines with J gene TRBJ2-2; D gene ambiguous. The CDR3 sequence is CASSQERFTGELFF. The CDR3 DNA reads as TGCGCCAGCAGCCAAGAAAGGTTCACCGGGGAGCTGTTTTTT.